The source of this T cell receptor (beta chain) is a study of blood T cell repertoires in COVID-19. Across the study: Specimens from acute and convalescent COVID-19 originated in the United States, Italy and Spain. Nucleic acid was either cDNA or gDNA, and it came from T cells, B-cell-depleted T cells, or PBMCs.

The germline V gene has CDR1 MNHNS and CDR2 SASEGT. The V gene end was trimmed by 3 bases and the J gene end by 5 bases; junction bases not matched to a gene: 4. The CDR3 is made up of 15 amino acids. Authors' methods: Cell counts per sample came from amplifying reference gene primers. Clones were read by immunoSEQ multiplex PCR, and TCRdb kept only the in-frame ones, dropping some. The DNA gave D and trimming, while V, J and clone size come from that table. The table records about 180,000 clones, 84% of them present only once. Sequenced material: peripheral blood. The TCR was taken from a human donor in a cohort sampled during active COVID-19. The gene calls are TRBV6-1 and TRBJ1-5; 10 bases map to TRBD1. The CDR3 DNA follows: TGTGCCAGCAGTGAGACAGGGGGCGGATATCAGCCCCAGCATTTT. Translation gives CASSETGGGYQPQHF.